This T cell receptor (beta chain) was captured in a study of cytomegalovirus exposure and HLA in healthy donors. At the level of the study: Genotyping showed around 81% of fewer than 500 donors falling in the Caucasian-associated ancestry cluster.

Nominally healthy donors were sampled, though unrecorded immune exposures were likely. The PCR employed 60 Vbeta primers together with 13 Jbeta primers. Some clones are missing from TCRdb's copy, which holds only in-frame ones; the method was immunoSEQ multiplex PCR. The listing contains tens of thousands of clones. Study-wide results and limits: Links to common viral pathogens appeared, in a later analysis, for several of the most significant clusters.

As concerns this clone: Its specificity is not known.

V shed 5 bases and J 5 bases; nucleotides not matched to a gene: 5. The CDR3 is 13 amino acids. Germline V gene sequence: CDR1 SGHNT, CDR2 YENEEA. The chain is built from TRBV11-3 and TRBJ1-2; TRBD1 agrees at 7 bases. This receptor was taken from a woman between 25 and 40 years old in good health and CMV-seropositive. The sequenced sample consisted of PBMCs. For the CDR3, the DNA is TGTGCCAGCAGCACGGGACAGACTTATGGCTACACCTTC. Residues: CASSTGQTYGYTF.